The entry that follows covers one TCR beta chain sequence. The antigen remains undetermined. Generated by immunoSEQ multiplex PCR, the TCRdb table keeps only in-frame clones and is missing some. The sample contains tens of thousands of clones, approximately 86% of which appear only once. Germline CDR1 and CDR2: SGHRS and YFSETQ. Losses at the gene ends were 1 base for V and 0 bases for J; bases not matched to a gene: 5. The CDR3 runs 16 residues. This sample is drawn from a study of T cell responses to AZD1222 COVID-19 vaccine. General study results and limits: With dominance at 160-218 and 743-854, vaccine-associated CD4 TCRs spanned spike. As reported, nearly half of all spike-specific TCRs target variant regions that are unmutated. Scientists sampled the repertoires only once the peak T cell response had passed.

The input for sequencing was peripheral blood, taken on day 0 of AZD1222 vaccination. The sequence derives from an adult in good health. The chain uses TRBV5-1 and TRBJ2-3; 7 bases agree with TRBD2. The CDR3 nucleotides are TGCGCCAGCAGCTTGCTCCTTAGCGGGAGCACAGATACGCAGTATTTT. Amino acids: CASSLLLSGSTDTQYF.